The 15 T cell receptor beta chains listed next were all sequenced from one sample in a study of blood T cell repertoires in COVID-19. Assay used: immunoSEQ multiplex PCR; TCRdb lists only in-frame clones, some missing. The sample has around 110,000 clones; roughly 89% are singletons. Sequencing used PBMCs or T cells enriched from blood (not recorded which). All receptors come from a woman in her 30s who had recovered from COVID-19.

In its sample, this clone was seen once. The chain uses TRBV6-5 and TRBJ1-1, with a tentative D call TRBD1 (5 bases). This CDR3 is built from 13 residues. Germline CDR1 reads MNHEY; CDR2 reads SVGAGI. V dropped 10 bases and J dropped 1 base, with 13 bases sitting between them. The CDR3 loop reads CAIRRGRNTEAFF. The CDR3 nucleotides are TGTGCCATCAGACGGGGGAGGAACACTGAAGCTTTCTTT.

The CDR3 coding sequence is TGTGCCAGCACCCCGCGGGGGGCGCGTTCGCTGGCAGAAGCTTTCTTT. Encoded protein: CASTPRGARSLAEAFF. V usage is TRBV3-1 (or the pseudogene TRBV3-2) and J usage is TRBJ1-1; perhaps TRBD1 as D (6 bases). The CDR3 totals 16 residues. Trimming removed 7 bases at V and 8 bases at J, with 26 bases between. Germline loops: CDR1 LGHDT, CDR2 YNNKEL (reference sequence).

This sequence joins TRBV30 and TRBJ2-4, with 10 bases fitting TRBD2. The CDR3 is 17 residues long. Germline CDR1 is GTSNPN and CDR2 is SVGIG (reference sequence). V shed 2 bases and J 3 bases; nucleotides not matched to a gene: 10. CDR3 nucleotides: TGTGCCTGGAGTCCCTTCCCCACTAGCGGGAACAAAAACATTCAGTACTTC. Protein sequence: CAWSPFPTSGNKNIQYF.

The chain uses TRBV28 and TRBJ2-7; 12 bases are a match to TRBD2. J lost 9 bases, V lost 6 bases, and 12 bases had no gene match. Per the germline V gene, CDR1 is MDHEN and CDR2 is SYDVKM. The length of the CDR3 is 15 residues. The CDR3 bases are TGTGCCAGCAGATCCGGACTAGCGGGAAGTTTCGGGCAGTACTTC. Residues: CASRSGLAGSFGQYF.

V usage is TRBV28 and J usage is TRBJ1-2, with 9 positions matching TRBD1. The CDR3 loop spans 14 amino acids. The V segment lost 0 bases and the J segment 4 bases; nucleotides outside the gene matches: 0. The V gene's germline CDR1 is MDHEN and CDR2 SYDVKM. In nucleotides, the CDR3 is TGTGCCAGCAGTTTATGGACAGGGGGCTATGGCTACACCTTC. Amino acid sequence: CASSLWTGGYGYTF.

The gene calls are TRBV28 and TRBJ1-2; D is uncertain. The CDR3 is 14 amino acids. Germline CDR1 and CDR2: MDHEN and SYDVKM. V was shortened by 1 base and J by 4 bases, with 10 bases between the two germline ends. The CDR3 spells CASSLSSAFYGYTF. In DNA form, the CDR3 reads TGTGCCAGCAGTTTATCGTCCGCGTTCTATGGCTACACCTTC.

The rearrangement uses TRBV5-5 and TRBJ1-5, with D uncertain. The ends were cut back, 2 bases at V and 0 bases at J, with 6 bases in the middle. CDR1 is SGHKS, CDR2 YYEKEE, per germline (reference sequence). The CDR3 is 14 amino acids. CDR3 region: CASSLGVSNQPQHF. DNA for the CDR3: TGTGCCAGCAGCTTAGGAGTTAGCAATCAGCCCCAGCATTTT.

The chain recombines TRBV6-6 with TRBJ2-1, with no clear D. V was clipped by 6 bases and J by 4 bases, with 13 bases between them. The CDR3 consists of 14 residues. Germline-derived CDR1 and CDR2 are MNHNY and SVGAGI (reference sequence). CDR3 sequence reads: CASRERRLYNEQFF. CDR3 nucleotides: TGTGCCAGCAGGGAGCGACGCCTTTACAATGAGCAGTTCTTC.

This sequence joins TRBV25-1 and TRBJ2-5; tentative D call: TRBD2 (5 bases). Germline assignment: CDR1 MGHDK and CDR2 SYGVNS. The CDR3 is 13 amino acids. V was shortened by 7 bases and J by 4 bases, with 13 bases between the two germline ends. CDR3 DNA sequence: TGTGCCAGCACCCTAGACTACCCAGAGACCCAGTACTTC. It codes for CASTLDYPETQYF.

In its sample, this clone was seen a few times. The chain recombines TRBV20-1 with TRBJ2-5; D ambiguous. Germline V gives CDR1 DFQATT, CDR2 SNEGSKA (reference sequence). V was shortened by 8 bases and J by 2 bases, with 9 bases between the two germline ends. CDR3 length: 11 residues. The CDR3 DNA sequence: TGCAGTAGCGCAGATCAAGAGACCCAGTACTTC. Residues: CSSADQETQYF.

This clone was picked up one time. The chain couples TRBV7-9 to TRBJ2-2; 7 bases line up with TRBD2. The CDR3 sequence is 15 residues long. After removal of 5 bases from V and 2 bases from J, the junction contained 5 bases not matched to a gene. In germline, CDR1 is SEHNR, CDR2 FQNEAQ (reference sequence). The CDR3 region has the DNA TGTGCCAGCAGCGAAACTAGCGCAAACACCGGGGAGCTGTTTTTT. Translated: CASSETSANTGELFF.

The chain recombines TRBV6-5 with TRBJ2-5, with TRBD2 as a possible D gene (5 bases). V lost 7 bases and J lost 3, with 12 bases in between. The CDR3 covers 13 residues. Looked up from germline, CDR1 is MNHEY and CDR2 is SVGAGI. This chain's CDR3 is CASTLLGEETQYF. CDR3 bases: TGTGCCAGCACTCTCCTCGGGGAAGAGACCCAGTACTTC.

This chain uses TRBV7-9 with TRBJ1-4; 8 nucleotides agree with TRBD1. V trimming: 8 bases; J trimming: 5 bases; junction bases outside the gene matches: 13. In germline, CDR1 is SEHNR, CDR2 FQNEAQ (reference sequence). The CDR3 length is 16 residues. The CDR3 spells CASSSTGAGANEKLFF. In DNA form, the CDR3 reads TGTGCCAGCTCATCGACAGGGGCAGGGGCGAATGAAAAACTGTTTTTT.

The chain combines TRBV20-1 with TRBJ2-5; maybe TRBD1 (5 bases). V dropped 3 bases and J dropped 5 bases, with 16 bases sitting between them. Germline V gene data show CDR1 as DFQATT and CDR2 as SNEGSKA (reference sequence). There are 14 residues in the CDR3. CDR3 nucleotide sequence: TGCAGTGCTAGTTGGGGCTATTTTGGGGAGACCCAGTACTTC. This encodes CSASWGYFGETQYF.

The J gene is TRBJ2-5, the V gene TRBV2; D gene uncertain. Trimming stripped 8 bases from V and 1 base from J, with 5 bases between. Germline CDR1 SNHLY, CDR2 FYNNEI. This CDR3 region has 11 residues. CDR3 amino acids: CASLLQETQYF. CDR3 in DNA: TGTGCCAGCCTCCTCCAAGAGACCCAGTACTTC.